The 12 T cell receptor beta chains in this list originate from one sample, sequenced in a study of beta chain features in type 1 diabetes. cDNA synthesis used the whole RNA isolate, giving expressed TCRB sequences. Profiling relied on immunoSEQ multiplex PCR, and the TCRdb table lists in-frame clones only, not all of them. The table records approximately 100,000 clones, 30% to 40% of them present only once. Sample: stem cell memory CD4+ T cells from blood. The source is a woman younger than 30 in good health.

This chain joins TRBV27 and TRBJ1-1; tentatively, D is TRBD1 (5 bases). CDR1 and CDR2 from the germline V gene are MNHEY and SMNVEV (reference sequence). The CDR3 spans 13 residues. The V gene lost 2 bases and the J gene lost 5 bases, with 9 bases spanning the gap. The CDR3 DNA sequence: TGTGCCAGCAGTTTAACAGGATTGACTGAAGCTTTCTTT. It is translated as CASSLTGLTEAFF.

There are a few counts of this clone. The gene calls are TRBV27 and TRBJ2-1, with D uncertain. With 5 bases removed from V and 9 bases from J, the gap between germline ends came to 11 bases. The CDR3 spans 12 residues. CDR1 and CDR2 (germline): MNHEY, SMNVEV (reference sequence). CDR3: CASSLLRGEQFF. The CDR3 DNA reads TGTGCCAGCAGTCTCTTGCGTGGTGAGCAGTTCTTC.

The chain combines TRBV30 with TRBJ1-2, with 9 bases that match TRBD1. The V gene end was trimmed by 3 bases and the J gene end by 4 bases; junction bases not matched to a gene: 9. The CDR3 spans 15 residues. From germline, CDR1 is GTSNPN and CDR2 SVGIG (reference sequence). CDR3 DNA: TGTGCCTGGAGACAACAGGGGGCCGGGCCCTATGGCTACACCTTC. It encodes CAWRQQGAGPYGYTF.

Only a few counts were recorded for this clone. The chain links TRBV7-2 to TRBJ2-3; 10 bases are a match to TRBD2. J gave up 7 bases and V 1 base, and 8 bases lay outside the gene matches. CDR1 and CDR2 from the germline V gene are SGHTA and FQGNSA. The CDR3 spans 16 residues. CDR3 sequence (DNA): TGTGCCAGCAGCTTAGTTTCAGCGGGAGGGGTATATACGCAGTATTTT. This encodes CASSLVSAGGVYTQYF.

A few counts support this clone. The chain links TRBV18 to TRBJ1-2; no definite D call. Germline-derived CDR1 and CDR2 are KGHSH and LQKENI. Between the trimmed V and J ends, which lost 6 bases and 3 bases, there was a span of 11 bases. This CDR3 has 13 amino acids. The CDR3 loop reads CASSNSGDYGYTF. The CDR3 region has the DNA TGTGCCAGCTCTAACTCAGGCGACTATGGCTACACCTTC.

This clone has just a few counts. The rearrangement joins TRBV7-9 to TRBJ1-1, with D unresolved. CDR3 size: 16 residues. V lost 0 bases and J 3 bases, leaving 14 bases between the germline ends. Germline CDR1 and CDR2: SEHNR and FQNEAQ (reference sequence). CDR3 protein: CASSLAVRIADTEAFF. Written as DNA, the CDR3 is TGTGCCAGCAGCTTAGCGGTAAGGATTGCGGACACTGAAGCTTTCTTT.

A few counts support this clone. CDR3 loop: CASSYGTSGVSSYEQYF. The CDR3 DNA reads as TGTGCCAGCAGTTATGGGACTAGCGGGGTCAGCTCCTACGAGCAGTACTTC. This sequence joins TRBV27 and TRBJ2-7, with 13 bases aligning to TRBD2. Germline V CDR1 and CDR2: MNHEY, SMNVEV (reference sequence). The CDR3 consists of 17 residues. J was trimmed by 0 bases and V by 4 bases; bases with no gene match: 6.

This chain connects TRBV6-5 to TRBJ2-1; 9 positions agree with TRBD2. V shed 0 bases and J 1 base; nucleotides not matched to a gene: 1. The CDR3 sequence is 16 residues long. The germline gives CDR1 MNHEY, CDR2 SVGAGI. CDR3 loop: CASSYSSGRSYNEQFF. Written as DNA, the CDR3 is TGTGCCAGCAGTTACTCCAGCGGGAGGTCCTACAATGAGCAGTTCTTC.

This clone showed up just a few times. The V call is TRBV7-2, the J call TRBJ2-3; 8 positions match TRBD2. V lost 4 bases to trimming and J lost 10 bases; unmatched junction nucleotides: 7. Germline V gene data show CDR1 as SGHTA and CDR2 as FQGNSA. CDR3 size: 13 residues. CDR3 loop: CASSSTLAGSQYF. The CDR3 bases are TGTGCCAGCAGCTCGACCTTAGCGGGATCGCAGTATTTT.

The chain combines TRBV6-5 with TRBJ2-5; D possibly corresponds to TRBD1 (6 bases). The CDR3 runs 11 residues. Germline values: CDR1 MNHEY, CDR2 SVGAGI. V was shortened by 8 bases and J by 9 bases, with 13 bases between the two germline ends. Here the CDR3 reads CASGRGGAQYF. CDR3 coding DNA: TGTGCCAGCGGACGAGGGGGAGCCCAGTACTTC.

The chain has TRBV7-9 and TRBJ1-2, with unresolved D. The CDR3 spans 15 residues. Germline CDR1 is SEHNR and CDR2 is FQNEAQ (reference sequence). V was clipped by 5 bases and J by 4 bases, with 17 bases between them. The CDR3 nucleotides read TGTGCCAGCAGCCAGAGGGAGAGTACCCTCTATGGCTACACCTTC. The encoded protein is CASSQRESTLYGYTF.

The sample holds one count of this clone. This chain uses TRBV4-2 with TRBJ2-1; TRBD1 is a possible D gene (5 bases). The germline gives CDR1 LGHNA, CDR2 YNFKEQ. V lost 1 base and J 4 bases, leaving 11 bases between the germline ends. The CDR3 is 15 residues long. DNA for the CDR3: TGTGCCAGCAGCCAAGTGGGGCCTGCTTACAATGAGCAGTTCTTC. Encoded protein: CASSQVGPAYNEQFF.